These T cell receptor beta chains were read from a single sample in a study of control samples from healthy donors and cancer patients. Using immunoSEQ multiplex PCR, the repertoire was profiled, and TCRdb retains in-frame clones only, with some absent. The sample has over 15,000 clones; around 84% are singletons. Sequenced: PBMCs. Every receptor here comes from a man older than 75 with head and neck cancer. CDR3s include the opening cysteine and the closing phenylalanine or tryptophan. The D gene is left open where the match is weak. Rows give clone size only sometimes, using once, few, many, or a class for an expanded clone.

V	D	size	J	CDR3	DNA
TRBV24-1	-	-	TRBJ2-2	CATSDLLTGELFF	TGTGCCACCAGTGACCTCCTCACCGGGGAGCTGTTTTTT
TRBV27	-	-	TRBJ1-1	CASSLAPRTRPTSEAFF	TGTGCCAGCTCTCTAGCACCTCGTACGCGTCCGACGTCTGAAGCTTTCTTT
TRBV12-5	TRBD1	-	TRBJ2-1	CASGLGDRGQFF	TGTGCTAGTGGTTTGGGGGACAGGGGACAGTTCTTC
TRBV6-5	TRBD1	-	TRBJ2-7	CASSYSDRAHEQYF	TGTGCCAGCAGTTACTCGGACAGGGCCCACGAGCAGTACTTC
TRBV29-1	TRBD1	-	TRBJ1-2	CSVANRGDYGYTF	TGCAGCGTGGCGAACAGGGGGGACTATGGCTACACCTTC
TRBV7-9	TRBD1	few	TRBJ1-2	CASSLGQGTPYGYTF	TGTGCCAGCAGCTTAGGACAGGGGACTCCCTATGGCTACACCTTC
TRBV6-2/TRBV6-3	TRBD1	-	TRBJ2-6	CASSYTGDRGLSGANVLTF	TGTGCCAGCAGTTACACGGGTGACAGGGGGCTTTCTGGGGCCAACGTCCTGACTTTC
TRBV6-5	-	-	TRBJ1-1	CASSFIDTPLGAFF	TGTGCCAGCAGTTTCATCGACACCCCCCTGGGGGCTTTCTTT
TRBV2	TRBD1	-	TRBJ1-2	CASSPGTGVEVHYGYTF	TGTGCCAGCAGTCCCGGGACAGGGGTGGAGGTCCACTATGGCTACACCTTC
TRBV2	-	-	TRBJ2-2	CASSEQATNTGELFF	TGTGCCAGCAGTGAACAGGCGACGAACACCGGGGAGCTGTTTTTT
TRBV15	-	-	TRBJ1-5	CATSRGTTRMHF	TGTGCCACCAGCAGAGGTACGACCCGGATGCATTTT
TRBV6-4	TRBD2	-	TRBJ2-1	CASSDSGGRQFF	TGTGCCAGCAGTGACTCGGGAGGGAGGCAGTTCTTC
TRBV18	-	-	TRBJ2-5	CASSPPTEGETQYF	TGTGCCAGCTCACCACCCACTGAGGGAGAGACCCAGTACTTC
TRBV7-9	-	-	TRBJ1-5	CASSLARSGAQPQHF	TGTGCCAGCAGCTTAGCAAGGTCAGGGGCCCAGCCCCAGCATTTT
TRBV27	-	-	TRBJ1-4	CASKELATNEKLFF	TGTGCCAGCAAGGAATTAGCAACTAATGAAAAACTGTTTTTT
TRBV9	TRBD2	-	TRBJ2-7	CASSVATGAGGNNEQYF	TGTGCCAGCAGCGTAGCTACGGGAGCGGGAGGGAATAACGAGCAGTACTTC
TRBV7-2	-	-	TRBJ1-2	CASSLAPGANYGYTF	TGTGCCAGCAGCTTAGCGCCGGGAGCTAACTATGGCTACACCTTC
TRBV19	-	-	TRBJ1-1	CASSTNRATNTEAFF	TGTGCCAGTAGTACTAACAGGGCGACGAACACTGAAGCTTTCTTT
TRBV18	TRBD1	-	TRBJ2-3	CASSLKGGTGSPPTQYF	TGTGCCAGCTCACTAAAGGGCGGGACAGGGTCGCCGCCGACGCAGTATTTT
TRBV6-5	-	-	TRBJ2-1	CASSWTGSYNEQFF	TGTGCCAGCAGTTGGACCGGCTCCTACAATGAGCAGTTCTTC
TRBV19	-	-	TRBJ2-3	CASSIDRGGSTDTQYF	TGTGCCAGTAGTATAGACAGGGGCGGTAGCACAGATACGCAGTATTTT
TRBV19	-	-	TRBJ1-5	CASNSFNQPQHF	TGTGCCAGTAACAGCTTCAATCAGCCCCAGCATTTT
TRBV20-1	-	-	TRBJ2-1	CSAGRLSEQFF	TGCAGTGCTGGGAGGCTAAGTGAGCAGTTCTTC
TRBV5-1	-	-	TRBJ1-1	CASSLGSGTEAFF	TGCGCCAGCAGCTTGGGGAGTGGCACTGAAGCTTTCTTT
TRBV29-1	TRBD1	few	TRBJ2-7	CSVEDPGQGSVGEQYF	TGCAGCGTTGAAGATCCGGGACAGGGCTCGGTGGGGGAGCAGTACTTC
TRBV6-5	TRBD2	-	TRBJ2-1	CASSPQRGGQHEQFF	TGTGCCAGCAGCCCCCAGCGGGGGGGCCAGCATGAGCAGTTCTTC
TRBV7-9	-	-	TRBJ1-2	CASSLDSNYGYTF	TGTGCCAGCAGCTTAGACAGCAACTATGGCTACACCTTC
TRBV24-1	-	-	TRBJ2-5	CATSDTGNQETQYF	TGTGCCACCAGTGACACAGGGAACCAAGAGACCCAGTACTTC
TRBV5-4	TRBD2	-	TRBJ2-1	CASSLALGGSEQFF	TGTGCCAGCAGCTTGGCCTTAGGCGGGAGTGAGCAGTTCTTC
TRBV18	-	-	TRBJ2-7	CASSPDRQYEQYF	TGTGCCAGCTCACCGGACCGCCAATACGAGCAGTACTTC
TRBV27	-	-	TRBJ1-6	CASGPPQYSGPLHF	TGTGCCAGCGGACCCCCCCAATACAGTGGACCCCTCCACTTT